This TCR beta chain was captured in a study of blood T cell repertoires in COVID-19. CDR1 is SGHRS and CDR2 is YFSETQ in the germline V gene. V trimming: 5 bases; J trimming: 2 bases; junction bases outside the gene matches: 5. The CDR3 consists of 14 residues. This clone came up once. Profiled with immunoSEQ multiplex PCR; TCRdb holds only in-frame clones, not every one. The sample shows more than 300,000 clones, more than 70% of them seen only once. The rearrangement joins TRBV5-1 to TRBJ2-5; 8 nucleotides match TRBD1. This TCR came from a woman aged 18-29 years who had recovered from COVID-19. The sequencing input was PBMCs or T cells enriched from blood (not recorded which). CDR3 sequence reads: CASRRDRPQETQYF. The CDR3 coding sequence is TGCGCCAGCAGGCGGGACAGGCCTCAAGAGACCCAGTACTTC.